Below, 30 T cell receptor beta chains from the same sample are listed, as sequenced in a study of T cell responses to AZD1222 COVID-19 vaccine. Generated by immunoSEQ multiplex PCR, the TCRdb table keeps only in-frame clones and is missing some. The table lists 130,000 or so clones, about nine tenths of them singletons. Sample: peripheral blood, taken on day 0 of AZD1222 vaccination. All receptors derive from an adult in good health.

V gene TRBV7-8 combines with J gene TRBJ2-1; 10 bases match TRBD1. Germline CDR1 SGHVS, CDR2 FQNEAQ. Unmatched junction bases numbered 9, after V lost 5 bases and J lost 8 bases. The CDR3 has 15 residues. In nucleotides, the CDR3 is TGTGCCAGCAGCCGCGACAGGGGGCTATGGGATGAGCAGTTCTTC. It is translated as CASSRDRGLWDEQFF.

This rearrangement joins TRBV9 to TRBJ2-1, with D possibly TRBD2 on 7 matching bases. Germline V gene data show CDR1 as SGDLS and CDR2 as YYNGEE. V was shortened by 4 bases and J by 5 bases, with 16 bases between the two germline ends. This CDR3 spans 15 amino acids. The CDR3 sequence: CASSPMGGQNNEQFF. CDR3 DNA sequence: TGTGCCAGCAGCCCCATGGGGGGGCAGAACAATGAGCAGTTCTTC. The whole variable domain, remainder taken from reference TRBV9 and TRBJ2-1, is DSGVTQTPKHLITATGQRVTLRCSPRSGDLSVYWYQQSLDQGLQFLIQYYNGEERAKGNILERFSAQQFPDLHSELNLSSLELGDSALYFCASSPMGGQNNEQFFGPGTRLTVL.

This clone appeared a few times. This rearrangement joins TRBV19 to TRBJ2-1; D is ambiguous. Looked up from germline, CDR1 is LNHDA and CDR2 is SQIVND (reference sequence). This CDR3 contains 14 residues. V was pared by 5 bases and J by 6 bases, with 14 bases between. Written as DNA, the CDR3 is TGTGCCAGTAGTGGAATCCCGCGGCGCAATGAGCAGTTCTTC. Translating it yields CASSGIPRRNEQFF.

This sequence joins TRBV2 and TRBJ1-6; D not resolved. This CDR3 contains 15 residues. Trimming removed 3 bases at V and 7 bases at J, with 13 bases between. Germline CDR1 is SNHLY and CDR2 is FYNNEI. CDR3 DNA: TGTGCCAGCAGTGAGCCTCGACGGGTGAATTCACCCCTCCACTTT. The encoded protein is CASSEPRRVNSPLHF.

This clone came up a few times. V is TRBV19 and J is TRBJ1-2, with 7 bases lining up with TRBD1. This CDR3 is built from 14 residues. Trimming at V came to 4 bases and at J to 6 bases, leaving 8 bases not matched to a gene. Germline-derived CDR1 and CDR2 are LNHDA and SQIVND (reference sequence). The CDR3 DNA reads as TGTGCCAGTAGTACCCGGGACAGATTCAATGGCTACACCTTC. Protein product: CASSTRDRFNGYTF.

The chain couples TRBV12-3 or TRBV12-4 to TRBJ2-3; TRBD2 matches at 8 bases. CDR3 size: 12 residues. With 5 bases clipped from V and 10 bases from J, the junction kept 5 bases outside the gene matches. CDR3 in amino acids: CASSPGGGAQYF. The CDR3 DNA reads TGTGCCAGCAGTCCGGGGGGGGGAGCGCAGTATTTT.

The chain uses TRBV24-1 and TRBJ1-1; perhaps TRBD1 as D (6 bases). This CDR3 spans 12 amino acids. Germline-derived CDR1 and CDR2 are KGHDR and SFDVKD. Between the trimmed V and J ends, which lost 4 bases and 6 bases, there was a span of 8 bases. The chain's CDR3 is CATSDGTPEAFF. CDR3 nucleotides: TGTGCCACCAGTGACGGGACACCTGAAGCTTTCTTT.

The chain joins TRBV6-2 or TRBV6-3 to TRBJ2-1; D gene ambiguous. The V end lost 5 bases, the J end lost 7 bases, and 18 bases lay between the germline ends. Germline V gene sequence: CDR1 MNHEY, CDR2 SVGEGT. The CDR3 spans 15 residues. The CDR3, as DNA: TGTGCCAGCAGTCCCGACCCAGGTTTCGGGAATGAGCAGTTCTTC. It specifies CASSPDPGFGNEQFF.

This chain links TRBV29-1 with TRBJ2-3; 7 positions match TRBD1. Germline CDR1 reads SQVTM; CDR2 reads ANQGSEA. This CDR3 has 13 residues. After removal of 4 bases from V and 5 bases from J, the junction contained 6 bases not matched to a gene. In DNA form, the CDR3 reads TGCAGCGTTGGTACAGGGGTCGGAGATACGCAGTATTTT. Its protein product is CSVGTGVGDTQYF.

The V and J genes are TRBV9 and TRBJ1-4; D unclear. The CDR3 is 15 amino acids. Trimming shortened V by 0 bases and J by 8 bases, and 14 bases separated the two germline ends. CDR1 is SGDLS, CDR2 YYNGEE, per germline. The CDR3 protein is CASSVGTEPREKLFF. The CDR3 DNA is TGTGCCAGCAGCGTAGGGACGGAACCTAGGGAAAAACTGTTTTTT.

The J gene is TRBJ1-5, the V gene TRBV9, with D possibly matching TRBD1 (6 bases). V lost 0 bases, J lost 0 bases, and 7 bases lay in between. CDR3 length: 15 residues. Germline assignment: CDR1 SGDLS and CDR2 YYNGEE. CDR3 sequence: CASSVEGDSNQPQHF. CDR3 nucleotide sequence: TGTGCCAGCAGCGTAGAGGGGGATAGCAATCAGCCCCAGCATTTT.

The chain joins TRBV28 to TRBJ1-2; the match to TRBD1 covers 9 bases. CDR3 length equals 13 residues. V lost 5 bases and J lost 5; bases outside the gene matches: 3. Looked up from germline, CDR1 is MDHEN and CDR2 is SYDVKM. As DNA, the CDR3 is TGTGCCAGCAGTCTCGGACAGGGGTATGGCTACACCTTC. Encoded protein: CASSLGQGYGYTF.

The CDR3, as DNA: TGTGCCAGCAGCCTAAGCGGGGGCGCGGAGACCCAGTACTTC. Protein product: CASSLSGGAETQYF. This chain links TRBV28 with TRBJ2-5, with 8 nucleotides matching TRBD2. Per germline, CDR1 MDHEN and CDR2 SYDVKM. Trimming at V came to 6 bases and at J to 5 bases, leaving 8 bases not matched to a gene. This CDR3 has 14 residues.

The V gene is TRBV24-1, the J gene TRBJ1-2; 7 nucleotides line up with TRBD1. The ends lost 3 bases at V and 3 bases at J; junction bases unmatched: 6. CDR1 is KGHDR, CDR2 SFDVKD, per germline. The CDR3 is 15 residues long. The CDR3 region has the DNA TGTGCCACCAGTGATACCGGGACAGCTGACTATGGCTACACCTTC. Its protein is CATSDTGTADYGYTF.

The CDR3 here is CASSESWHLRGTGELFF. The CDR3 DNA follows: TGCGCCAGCAGTGAGTCTTGGCATCTAAGGGGGACCGGGGAGCTGTTTTTT. The chain links TRBV10-2 to TRBJ2-2; D is possibly TRBD1 (6 bases). The germline gives CDR1 WSHSY, CDR2 SAAADI. The CDR3 spans 17 residues. Trimming removed 0 bases at V and 5 bases at J, with 16 bases between.

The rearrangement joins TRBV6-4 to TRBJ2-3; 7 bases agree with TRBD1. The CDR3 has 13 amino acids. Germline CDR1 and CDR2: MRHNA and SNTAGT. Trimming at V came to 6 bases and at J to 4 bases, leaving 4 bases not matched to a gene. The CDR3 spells CASSRQGSDTQYF. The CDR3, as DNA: TGTGCCAGCAGCCGACAGGGATCAGATACGCAGTATTTT.

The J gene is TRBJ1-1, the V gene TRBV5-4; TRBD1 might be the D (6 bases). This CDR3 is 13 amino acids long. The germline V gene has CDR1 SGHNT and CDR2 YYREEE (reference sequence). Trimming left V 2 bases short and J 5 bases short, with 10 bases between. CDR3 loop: CASSFYRVTEAFF. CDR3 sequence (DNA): TGTGCCAGCAGCTTCTACAGGGTTACTGAAGCTTTCTTT.

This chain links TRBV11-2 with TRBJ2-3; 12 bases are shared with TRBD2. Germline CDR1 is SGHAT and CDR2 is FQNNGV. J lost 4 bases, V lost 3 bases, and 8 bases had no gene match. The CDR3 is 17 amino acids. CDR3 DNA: TGTGCCAGCAGCTTGCGTCTAGCGGGGGGGCGGGCAGATACGCAGTATTTT. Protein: CASSLRLAGGRADTQYF. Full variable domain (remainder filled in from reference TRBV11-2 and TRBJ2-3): EAGVAQSPRYKIIEKRQSVAFWCNPISGHATLYWYQQILGQGPKLLIQFQNNGVVDDSQLPKDRFSAERLKGVDSTLKIQPAKLEDSAVYLCASSLRLAGGRADTQYFGPGTRLTVL.

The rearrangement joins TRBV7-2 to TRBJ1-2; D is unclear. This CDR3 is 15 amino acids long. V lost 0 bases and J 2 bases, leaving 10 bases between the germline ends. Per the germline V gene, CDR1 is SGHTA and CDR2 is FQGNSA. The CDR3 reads CASSLAWTANYGYTF. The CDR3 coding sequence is TGTGCCAGCAGCTTAGCGTGGACCGCGAACTATGGCTACACCTTC.

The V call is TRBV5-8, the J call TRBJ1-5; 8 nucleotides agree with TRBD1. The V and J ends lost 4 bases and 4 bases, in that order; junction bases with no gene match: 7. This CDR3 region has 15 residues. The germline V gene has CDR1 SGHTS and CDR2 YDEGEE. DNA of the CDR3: TGTGCCAGCAGCCAGGGGGCCGTTGGTAATCAGCCCCAGCATTTT. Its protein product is CASSQGAVGNQPQHF. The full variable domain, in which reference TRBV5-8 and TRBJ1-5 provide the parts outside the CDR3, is EAGVTQSPTHLIKTRGQQATLRCSPISGHTSVYWYQQALGLGLQFLLWYDEGEERNRGNFPPRFSGRQFPNYSSELNVNALELEDSALYLCASSQGAVGNQPQHFGDGTRLSIL.

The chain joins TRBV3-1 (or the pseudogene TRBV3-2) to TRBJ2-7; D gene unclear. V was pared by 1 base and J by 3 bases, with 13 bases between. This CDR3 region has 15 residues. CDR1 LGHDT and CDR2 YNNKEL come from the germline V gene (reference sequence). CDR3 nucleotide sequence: TGTGCCAGCAGCCAAGTTAATAAGGTCTACTACGAGCAGTACTTC. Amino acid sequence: CASSQVNKVYYEQYF.

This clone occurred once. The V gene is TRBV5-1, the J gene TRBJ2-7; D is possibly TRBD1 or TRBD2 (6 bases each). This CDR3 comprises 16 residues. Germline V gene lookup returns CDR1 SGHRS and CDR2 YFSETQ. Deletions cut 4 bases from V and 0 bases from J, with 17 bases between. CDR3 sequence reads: CASSKPGARSSYEQYF. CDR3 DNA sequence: TGCGCCAGCAGCAAGCCGGGGGCGAGGAGCTCCTACGAGCAGTACTTC.

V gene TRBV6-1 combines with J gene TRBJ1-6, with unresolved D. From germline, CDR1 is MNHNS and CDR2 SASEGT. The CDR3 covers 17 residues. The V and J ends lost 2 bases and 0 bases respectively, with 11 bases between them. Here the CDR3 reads CASSEYLESSYNSPLHF. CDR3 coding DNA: TGTGCCAGCAGTGAATATCTGGAAAGCTCCTATAATTCACCCCTCCACTTT.

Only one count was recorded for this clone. The chain's CDR3 is CAWQMGGSGYTF. CDR3 DNA sequence: TGTGCCTGGCAAATGGGGGGATCTGGCTACACCTTC. The J gene is TRBJ1-2, the V gene TRBV30; TRBD1 might be the D (5 bases). CDR3 length: 12 amino acids. V lost 5 bases to trimming and J lost 7 bases, with 14 bases between them. Per germline, CDR1 GTSNPN and CDR2 SVGIG (reference sequence). Looking up the rest from reference TRBV30 and TRBJ1-2 gives the full variable domain: SQTIHQWPATLVQPVGSPLSLECTVEGTSNPNLYWYRQAAGRGLQLLFYSVGIGQISSEVPQNLSASRPQDRQFILSSKKLLLSDSGFYLCAWQMGGSGYTFGSGTRLTVV.

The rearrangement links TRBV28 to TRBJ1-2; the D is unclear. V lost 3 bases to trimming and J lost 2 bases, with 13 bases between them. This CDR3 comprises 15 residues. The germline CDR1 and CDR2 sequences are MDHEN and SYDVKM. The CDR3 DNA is TGTGCCAGCAGTTTGGGTGCGCAGGCCAACTATGGCTACACCTTC. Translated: CASSLGAQANYGYTF.

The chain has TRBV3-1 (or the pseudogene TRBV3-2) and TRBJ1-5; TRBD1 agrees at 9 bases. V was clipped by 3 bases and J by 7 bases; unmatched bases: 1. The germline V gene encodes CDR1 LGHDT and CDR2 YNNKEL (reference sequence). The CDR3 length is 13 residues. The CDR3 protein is CASSQDRGQPQHF. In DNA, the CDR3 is TGTGCCAGCAGCCAGGACAGGGGCCAGCCCCAGCATTTT.

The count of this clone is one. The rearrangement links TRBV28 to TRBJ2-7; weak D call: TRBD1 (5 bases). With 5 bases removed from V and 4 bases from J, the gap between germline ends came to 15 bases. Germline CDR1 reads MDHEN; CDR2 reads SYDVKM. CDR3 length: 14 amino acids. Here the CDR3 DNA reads TGTGCCAGCAGTCCCTCCCGACAGACATACGAGCAGTACTTC. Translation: CASSPSRQTYEQYF. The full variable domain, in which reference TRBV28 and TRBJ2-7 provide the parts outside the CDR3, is DVKVTQSSRYLVKRTGEKVFLECVQDMDHENMFWYRQDPGLGLRLIYFSYDVKMKEKGDIPEGYSVSREKKERFSLILESASTNQTSMYLCASSPSRQTYEQYFGPGTRLTVT.

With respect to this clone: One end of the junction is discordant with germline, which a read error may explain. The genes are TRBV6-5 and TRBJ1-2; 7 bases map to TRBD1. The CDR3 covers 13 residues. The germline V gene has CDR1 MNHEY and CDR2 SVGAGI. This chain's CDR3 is CASSPWDSPLPSF. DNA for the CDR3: TGTGCCAGCAGTCCCTGGGACAGCCCGCTCCCATCCTTC.

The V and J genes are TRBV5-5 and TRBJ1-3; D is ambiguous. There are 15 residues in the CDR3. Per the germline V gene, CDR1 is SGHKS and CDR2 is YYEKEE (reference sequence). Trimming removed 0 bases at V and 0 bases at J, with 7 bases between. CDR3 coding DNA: TGTGCCAGCAGCTTGGGGCAGTTCTCTGGAAACACCATATATTTT. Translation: CASSLGQFSGNTIYF.

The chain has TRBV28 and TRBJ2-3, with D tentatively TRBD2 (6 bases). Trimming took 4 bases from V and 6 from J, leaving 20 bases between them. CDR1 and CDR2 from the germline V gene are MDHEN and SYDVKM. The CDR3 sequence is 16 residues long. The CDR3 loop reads CASSWDRLTGTDTQYF. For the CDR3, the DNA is TGTGCCAGCAGTTGGGATCGACTAACCGGGACTGATACGCAGTATTTT.